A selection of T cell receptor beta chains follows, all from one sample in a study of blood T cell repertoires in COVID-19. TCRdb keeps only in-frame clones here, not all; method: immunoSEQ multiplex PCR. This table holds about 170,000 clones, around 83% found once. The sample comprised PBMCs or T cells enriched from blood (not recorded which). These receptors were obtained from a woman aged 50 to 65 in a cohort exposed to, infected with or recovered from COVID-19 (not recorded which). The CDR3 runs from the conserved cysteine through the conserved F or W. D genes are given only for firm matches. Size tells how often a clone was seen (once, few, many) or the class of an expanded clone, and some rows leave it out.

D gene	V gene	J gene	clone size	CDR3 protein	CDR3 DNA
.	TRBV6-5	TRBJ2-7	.	CATGKDSRAYEQYF	TGTGCCACCGGCAAGGACAGCCGAGCCTACGAGCAGTACTTC
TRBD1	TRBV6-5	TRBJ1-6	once	CASKQGRNSPLHF	TGTGCCAGCAAACAGGGGCGGAATTCACCCCTCCACTTT
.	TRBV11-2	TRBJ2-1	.	CASSLDPFRTDPVSYNEQFF	TGTGCCAGCAGCTTAGATCCTTTTAGGACAGACCCCGTTTCCTACAATGAGCAGTTCTTC
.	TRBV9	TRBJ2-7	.	CASSAGLGPYEQYF	TGTGCCAGCAGCGCGGGACTCGGACCCTACGAGCAGTACTTC
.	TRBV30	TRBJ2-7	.	CAWSGQHYEQYF	TGTGCCTGGAGTGGACAGCACTACGAGCAGTACTTC
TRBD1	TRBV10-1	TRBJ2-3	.	CASLSQQLRDRESDTQYF	TGCGCCAGCCTTAGCCAACAACTCCGGGACAGGGAGTCCGATACGCAGTATTTT
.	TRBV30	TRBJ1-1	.	CAWSEGYGGTEAFF	TGTGCCTGGTCAGAAGGTTACGGGGGCACTGAAGCTTTCTTT
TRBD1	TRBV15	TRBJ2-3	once	CATSNSPTGLTDTQYF	TGTGCCACCAGCAATTCCCCGACAGGGTTGACAGATACGCAGTATTTT
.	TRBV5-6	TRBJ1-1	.	CASRETGGNTEAFF	TGTGCCAGCAGGGAGACAGGTGGGAACACTGAAGCTTTCTTT
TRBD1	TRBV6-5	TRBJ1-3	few	CASGTAPGNTIYF	TGTGCCAGCGGGACAGCCCCTGGAAACACCATATATTTT
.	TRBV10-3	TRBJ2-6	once	CATQGANVLTF	TGTGCCACCCAAGGGGCCAACGTCCTGACTTTC
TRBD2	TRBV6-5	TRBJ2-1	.	CASSYGLAGRKPQFF	TGTGCCAGCAGTTACGGGCTAGCGGGACGCAAACCACAGTTCTTC
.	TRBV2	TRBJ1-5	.	CASRGTPSPQPQHF	TGTGCCAGCAGGGGGACACCCTCCCCACAGCCCCAGCATTTT
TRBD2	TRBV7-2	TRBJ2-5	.	CASSLGTSRETQYF	TGTGCCAGCAGCTTAGGGACTAGCCGAGAGACCCAGTACTTC
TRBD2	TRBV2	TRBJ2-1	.	CASVSSGRAVNEQFF	TGTGCCAGCGTCTCGAGCGGGAGGGCCGTAAATGAGCAGTTCTTC
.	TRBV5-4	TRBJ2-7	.	CASRSSSGPFYEQYF	TGTGCCAGCAGGTCATCGTCCGGTCCCTTCTACGAGCAGTACTTC
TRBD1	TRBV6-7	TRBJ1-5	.	CASSYFKQGANREGNQPQHF	TGTGCCAGCAGTTACTTTAAACAGGGGGCGAACAGAGAAGGCAATCAGCCCCAGCATTTT
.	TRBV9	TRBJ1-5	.	CASSVAGEVGQPQHF	TGTGCCAGCAGCGTGGCAGGGGAAGTGGGACAGCCCCAGCATTTT
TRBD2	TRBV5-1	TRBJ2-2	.	CASSLGGGRTGELFF	TGCGCCAGCAGCTTGGGCGGGGGAAGGACCGGGGAGCTGTTTTTT
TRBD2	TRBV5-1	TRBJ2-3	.	CASSLEGTSGRDTQYF	TGCGCCAGCAGCTTGGAGGGGACTAGCGGTAGAGATACGCAGTATTTT
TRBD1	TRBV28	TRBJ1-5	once	CASTTPGQGNQPQHF	TGTGCCAGCACCACCCCGGGACAGGGGAATCAGCCCCAGCATTTT
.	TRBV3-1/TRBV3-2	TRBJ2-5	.	CASSQEAAPETQYF	TGTGCCAGCAGCCAAGAAGCTGCCCCGGAGACCCAGTACTTC
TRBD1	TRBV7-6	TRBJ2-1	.	CASSLAPGTAYNEQFF	TGTGCCAGCAGCTTAGCTCCAGGGACAGCTTACAATGAGCAGTTCTTC
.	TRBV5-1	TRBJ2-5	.	CASSPRGETQYF	TGCGCCAGCAGCCCTAGGGGGGAGACCCAGTACTTC
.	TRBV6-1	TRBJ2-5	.	CASSGRGRVVQETQYF	TGTGCCAGCAGTGGTAGAGGGCGGGTGGTACAAGAGACCCAGTACTTC
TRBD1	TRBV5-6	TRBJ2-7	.	CASSLKQGALGEQYF	TGTGCCAGCAGCTTAAAACAGGGGGCGCTGGGCGAGCAGTACTTC
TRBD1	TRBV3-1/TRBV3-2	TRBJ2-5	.	CASSLRQGRGGQRETQYF	TGTGCCAGCAGCCTACGACAGGGGCGAGGGGGTCAGAGAGAGACCCAGTACTTC
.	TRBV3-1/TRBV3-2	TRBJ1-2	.	CASSQDYGVERSYTF	TGTGCCAGCAGCCAAGATTACGGGGTTGAAAGGAGCTACACCTTC
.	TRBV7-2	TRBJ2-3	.	CASSLVGGFSTDTQYF	TGTGCCAGCAGCTTAGTCGGCGGCTTTAGCACAGATACGCAGTATTTT
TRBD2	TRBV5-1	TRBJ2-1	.	CASSLGLAGNNEQFF	TGCGCCAGCAGCTTGGGACTAGCGGGCAACAATGAGCAGTTCTTC
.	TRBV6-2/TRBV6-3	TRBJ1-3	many	CASSYRQEISSGNTIYF	TGTGCCAGCAGTTACCGACAGGAAATCAGCTCTGGAAACACCATATATTTT
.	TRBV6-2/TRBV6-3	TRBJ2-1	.	CASTPERFYNEQFF	TGTGCCAGCACCCCAGAGCGGTTCTACAATGAGCAGTTCTTC
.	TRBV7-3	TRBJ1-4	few	CASSLSPGPVEKLFF	TGTGCCAGCAGCTTAAGTCCAGGTCCAGTTGAAAAACTGTTTTTT
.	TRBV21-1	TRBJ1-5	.	CASSTITVGWQPQHF	TGTGCCAGCAGCACGATAACGGTCGGTTGGCAGCCCCAGCATTTT
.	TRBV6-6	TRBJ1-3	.	CASSSQEGSSGNTIYF	TGTGCCAGCAGTTCCCAGGAGGGCAGCTCTGGAAACACCATATATTTT
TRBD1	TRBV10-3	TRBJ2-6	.	CAISMGQKSSGANVLTF	TGTGCCATCAGTATGGGACAGAAAAGCTCTGGGGCCAACGTCCTGACTTTC
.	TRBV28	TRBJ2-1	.	CASRDSGGNVDEQFF	TGTGCCAGCAGGGACAGTGGGGGTAATGTGGATGAGCAGTTCTTC
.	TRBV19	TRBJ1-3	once	CASSFRGDENTIYF	TGTGCCAGTAGTTTCAGGGGAGACGAAAACACCATATATTTT
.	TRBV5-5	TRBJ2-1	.	CASSSDGQLPYNEQFF	TGTGCCAGCAGCTCGGATGGACAGCTCCCTTACAATGAGCAGTTCTTC
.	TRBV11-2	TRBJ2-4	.	CASSLTRHAKNIQYF	TGTGCCAGCAGCCTAACCCGACACGCCAAAAACATTCAGTACTTC
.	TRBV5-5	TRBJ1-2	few	CASSPDPLGSYGYTF	TGTGCCAGCAGCCCTGATCCCCTAGGGAGCTATGGCTACACCTTC
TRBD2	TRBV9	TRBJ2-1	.	CASSVSGGWNEQFF	TGTGCCAGCAGCGTCAGCGGGGGGTGGAATGAGCAGTTCTTC
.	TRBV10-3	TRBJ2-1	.	CATRGGQLYNEQFF	TGTGCCACAAGAGGCGGACAGCTGTACAATGAGCAGTTCTTC
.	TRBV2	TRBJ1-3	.	CASRGQSSSGNTIYF	TGTGCCAGCCGAGGACAGTCTAGCTCTGGAAACACCATATATTTT
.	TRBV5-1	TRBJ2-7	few	CASSLGPGSTYEQYF	TGCGCCAGCAGCTTGGGCCCAGGTTCCACTTACGAGCAGTACTTC
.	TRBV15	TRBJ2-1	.	CATSLDRSSYNEQFF	TGTGCCACCAGCCTAGACCGAAGCTCCTACAATGAGCAGTTCTTC
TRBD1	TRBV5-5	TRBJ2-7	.	CASSLWDSNYEQYF	TGTGCCAGCAGCTTATGGGACAGCAACTACGAGCAGTACTTC
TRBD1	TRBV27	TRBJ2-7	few	CASSVRDRGTYEQYF	TGTGCCAGCAGCGTCAGGGACAGGGGGACCTACGAGCAGTACTTC
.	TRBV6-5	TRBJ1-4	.	CASGGAGTDNEKLFF	TGTGCCAGCGGGGGGGCCGGGACTGATAATGAAAAACTGTTTTTT
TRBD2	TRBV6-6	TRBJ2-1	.	CASNGLAGGAYNEQFF	TGTGCCAGCAATGGACTAGCGGGAGGGGCTTACAATGAGCAGTTCTTC